These 27 T cell receptor beta chains originate from one sample sequenced in a study of pediatric ulcerative colitis. Sequencing used immunoSEQ multiplex PCR; TCRdb keeps in-frame clones, though not all of them. The table includes 57,000 or so clones, 75% to 90% detected once. The material sequenced was blood. The receptors shown here come from a boy between 5 and 17 years old who was a control in a study of pediatric ulcerative colitis.

This clone came up once. The rearrangement joins TRBV7-9 to TRBJ2-3; no clear D. CDR1 SEHNR and CDR2 FQNEAQ come from the germline V gene (reference sequence). V shed 5 bases and J shed 1 base, with 10 bases lying between them. This CDR3 contains 14 residues. The CDR3 DNA is TGTGCCAGCAGCCCCAGACGGGGCACAGATACGCAGTATTTT. This codes for CASSPRRGTDTQYF.

The chain has TRBV19 and TRBJ2-7; possible D gene TRBD1, 6 bases. The V gene lost 0 bases and the J gene lost 2 bases, with 17 bases spanning the gap. The germline gives CDR1 LNHDA, CDR2 SQIVND (reference sequence). CDR3 length: 17 residues. Here the CDR3 reads CASSIDLTGQGTYEQYF. CDR3 in DNA: TGTGCCAGTAGTATAGACTTGACAGGCCAAGGTACCTACGAGCAGTACTTC.

V usage is TRBV28 and J usage is TRBJ2-7; 8 bases map to TRBD2. The CDR3 has 13 residues. The junction had 4 bases not matched to a gene; V was cut back by 7 bases and J by 2 bases. CDR1 and CDR2 from the germline V gene are MDHEN and SYDVKM. This chain's CDR3 is CASKGAGAYEQYF. CDR3 nucleotides: TGTGCCAGCAAAGGAGCGGGAGCCTACGAGCAGTACTTC.

This clone was seen more than once but under ten times. This sequence joins TRBV30 and TRBJ1-6; D might be TRBD1 (6 bases). This CDR3 spans 13 amino acids. Between the trimmed V and J ends, which lost 1 base and 9 bases, there was a span of 10 bases. Germline assignment: CDR1 GTSNPN and CDR2 SVGIG (reference sequence). This CDR3 reads CAWSGGGLSPLHF. CDR3 coding DNA: TGTGCCTGGAGTGGGGGGGGCCTTTCACCCCTCCACTTT.

CDR3 DNA: TGTGCCAGTAGTATATCTCTAGCGGGACGGTACGAGCAGTACTTC. This encodes CASSISLAGRYEQYF. The chain recombines TRBV19 with TRBJ2-7; 9 bases align to TRBD2. The junction had 6 bases not matched to a gene; V was cut back by 2 bases and J by 4 bases. CDR3 length equals 15 residues. Germline lookup yields CDR1 LNHDA and CDR2 SQIVND (reference sequence).

The chain links TRBV19 to TRBJ2-7; 10 bases are a match to TRBD1. Trimming removed 5 bases from V and 5 bases from J; junction bases left unmatched: 6. The CDR3 runs to 14 residues. Germline V gene data show CDR1 as LNHDA and CDR2 as SQIVND (reference sequence). DNA of the CDR3: TGTGCCAGTAGTGAGCCGGGACAGGGGAACGAGCAGTACTTC. Its translation is CASSEPGQGNEQYF. The whole variable domain, remainder taken from reference TRBV19 and TRBJ2-7, is DGGITQSPKYLFRKEGQNVTLSCEQNLNHDAMYWYRQDPGQGLRLIYYSQIVNDFQKGDIAEGYSVSREKKESFPLTVTSAQKNPTAFYLCASSEPGQGNEQYFGPGTRLTVT.

This clone has just one count. The rearrangement links TRBV19 to TRBJ2-1; the match to TRBD2 covers 12 bases. The CDR3 runs to 16 residues. J gave up 1 base and V 7 bases, and 5 bases lay outside the gene matches. Looked up from germline, CDR1 is LNHDA and CDR2 is SQIVND (reference sequence). The CDR3 region is CASTRTSGTSYNEQFF. CDR3 coding DNA: TGTGCCAGTACCAGGACTAGCGGGACTTCCTACAATGAGCAGTTCTTC.

The sample holds one count of this clone. The chain carries TRBV30 and TRBJ2-2, with 11 bases lining up with TRBD2. CDR1 is GTSNPN, CDR2 SVGIG, per germline (reference sequence). Trimming at V came to 2 bases and at J to 0 bases, leaving 2 bases not matched to a gene. The CDR3 spans 16 residues. The CDR3 DNA is TGTGCCTGGAGTCAACTAGCGGGAGCGAACACCGGGGAGCTGTTTTTT. Its translation is CAWSQLAGANTGELFF.

The chain has TRBV9 and TRBJ2-5; D might be TRBD1 or TRBD2, each matching 5 bases. The V and J ends lost 3 bases and 1 base respectively, with 13 bases between them. The length of the CDR3 is 15 residues. CDR1 and CDR2 from the germline V gene are SGDLS and YYNGEE. The CDR3 loop is CASSEAEGVQETQYF. The CDR3 coding sequence is TGTGCCAGCAGCGAAGCGGAAGGGGTCCAAGAGACCCAGTACTTC. Supplemented by reference TRBV9 and TRBJ2-5, the full variable domain reads DSGVTQTPKHLITATGQRVTLRCSPRSGDLSVYWYQQSLDQGLQFLIQYYNGEERAKGNILERFSAQQFPDLHSELNLSSLELGDSALYFCASSEAEGVQETQYFGPGTRLLVL.

The chain links TRBV7-2 to TRBJ1-1; D perhaps matches TRBD1 (6 bases). The ends were cut back, 3 bases at V and 6 bases at J, with 14 bases in the middle. The CDR3 runs 14 residues. CDR1 and CDR2 (germline): SGHTA, FQGNSA. The CDR3 region has the DNA TGTGCCAGCAGCTTTGCGGGGGCTAACGCTGAAGCTTTCTTT. This translates into CASSFAGANAEAFF.

The V gene is TRBV13, the J gene TRBJ1-2; 7 positions agree with TRBD1. After removal of 1 base from V and 6 bases from J, the junction contained 5 bases not matched to a gene. Germline-derived CDR1 and CDR2 are PRHDT and FYEKMQ (reference sequence). The CDR3 extends over 14 amino acids. This chain's CDR3 is CASSLDDRVDGYTF. The CDR3, as DNA: TGTGCCAGCAGCTTAGATGACAGGGTGGATGGCTACACCTTC.

The chain joins TRBV6-4 to TRBJ2-1; D gene ambiguous. Germline V gene sequence: CDR1 MRHNA, CDR2 SNTAGT. The V gene lost 6 bases and the J gene lost 0 bases, with 9 bases spanning the gap. The CDR3 extends over 14 amino acids. The DNA of the CDR3 is TGTGCCAGCAGGGTCGTATCCTCCTACAATGAGCAGTTCTTC. This gives the protein CASRVVSSYNEQFF.

The genes are TRBV9 and TRBJ2-3; 11 bases map to TRBD2. The CDR3 runs to 17 residues. V gave up 0 bases and J gave up 3 bases; unmatched junction bases: 6. CDR1 and CDR2 from the germline V gene are SGDLS and YYNGEE. CDR3 sequence (DNA): TGTGCCAGCAGCGTAGGATCGCTAGCGGGAGGAACAGATACGCAGTATTTT. Translation gives CASSVGSLAGGTDTQYF.

This chain connects TRBV16 to TRBJ2-2; D call uncertain. V lost 3 bases, J lost 0 bases, and 8 bases lay in between. Germline CDR1 and CDR2: KGHSY and FQNENV. This CDR3 has 15 residues. As DNA, the CDR3 is TGTGCCAGCAGCCAGGGCCTAACGAACACCGGGGAGCTGTTTTTT. As protein: CASSQGLTNTGELFF.

This sequence joins TRBV5-1 and TRBJ2-7; weak D call: TRBD2 (6 bases). V shed 4 bases and J shed 0 bases, with 14 bases lying between them. The CDR3 is 15 amino acids. CDR1 and CDR2 (germline): SGHRS, YFSETQ. The CDR3 sequence: CASSRDWSSSYEQYF. As DNA, the CDR3 is TGCGCCAGCAGCCGGGACTGGTCGAGCTCCTACGAGCAGTACTTC.

The chain recombines TRBV11-2 with TRBJ1-1; the D is unclear. Per the germline V gene, CDR1 is SGHAT and CDR2 is FQNNGV. CDR3 length equals 15 residues. The V end was cut by 0 bases, the J end by 6 bases, with 14 bases between. CDR3 nucleotide sequence: TGTGCCAGCAGCTTAGACGGATGGCCAGGAGCTGAAGCTTTCTTT. Encoded protein: CASSLDGWPGAEAFF.

The CDR3 nucleotides read TGTGCCAGCTCACCAGACGATAGCAATCAGCCCCAGCATTTT. Protein sequence: CASSPDDSNQPQHF. The J gene is TRBJ1-5, the V gene TRBV18; no firm D call. V lost 2 bases, J lost 0 bases, and 5 bases lay in between. Germline CDR1 KGHSH, CDR2 LQKENI. This CDR3 is built from 14 residues. Combining the CDR3 with reference TRBV18 and TRBJ1-5 gives the whole variable domain NAGVMQNPRHLVRRRGQEARLRCSPMKGHSHVYWYRQLPEEGLKFMVYLQKENIIDESGMPKERFSAEFPKEGPSILRIQQVVRGDSAAYFCASSPDDSNQPQHFGDGTRLSIL.

The genes are TRBV6-1 and TRBJ1-4; maybe TRBD1 (5 bases). The CDR3 is 15 residues long. From germline, CDR1 is MNHNS and CDR2 SASEGT. The V end lost 1 base, the J end lost 8 bases, and 14 bases lay between the germline ends. CDR3 DNA sequence: TGTGCCAGCAGTGAAGAGGGCCAGGGATCCGAAAAACTGTTTTTT. It codes for CASSEEGQGSEKLFF.

V gene TRBV6-1 combines with J gene TRBJ2-6; maybe TRBD2 (5 bases). In germline, CDR1 is MNHNS, CDR2 SASEGT. Trimming removed 3 bases from V and 0 bases from J, with 12 bases in between. The CDR3 is made up of 17 amino acids. For the CDR3, the DNA is TGTGCCAGCAGTGACGGAGGCAGTTCCTCTGGGGCCAACGTCCTGACTTTC. This codes for CASSDGGSSSGANVLTF.

In this sample, this clone turned up a few times. An end of the junction does not agree with germline; a read error may underlie this. This chain connects TRBV11-2 to TRBJ2-1; D is possibly TRBD1 (6 bases). Germline loops: CDR1 SGHAT, CDR2 FQNNGV. This CDR3 spans 14 amino acids. The CDR3 sequence: CASSLAGLGAERFF. Here the CDR3 DNA reads TGTGCCAGCAGCCTAGCCGGGTTGGGGGCCGAGCGGTTCTTC.

The V call is TRBV9, the J call TRBJ2-7; 7 bases are a match to TRBD1. V gave up 4 bases and J gave up 3 bases; unmatched junction bases: 13. The V gene's germline CDR1 is SGDLS and CDR2 YYNGEE. The CDR3 loop spans 16 amino acids. DNA for the CDR3: TGTGCCAGCAGCCCAGATGACAGGGTCCTGGTCTACGAGCAGTACTTC. Translation gives CASSPDDRVLVYEQYF.

This chain connects TRBV5-1 to TRBJ1-6; a possible D gene is TRBD1 (5 bases). Germline V CDR1 and CDR2: SGHRS, YFSETQ. The CDR3 is 15 residues long. V dropped 5 bases and J dropped 9 bases, with 18 bases sitting between them. CDR3 sequence: CASRRGFMESSPLHF. CDR3 in DNA: TGCGCCAGCAGGAGGGGCTTCATGGAAAGTTCACCCCTCCACTTT.

The rearrangement uses TRBV19 and TRBJ1-1, with D possibly TRBD1 on 5 matching bases. The CDR3 covers 13 residues. V lost 7 bases and J lost 3, with 12 bases in between. Germline CDR1 is LNHDA and CDR2 is SQIVND (reference sequence). The CDR3 protein is CASTRDYDTEAFF. Here the CDR3 DNA reads TGTGCCAGTACCCGGGACTACGACACTGAAGCTTTCTTT.

This chain uses TRBV2 with TRBJ1-2, with D perhaps TRBD1 (5 bases). This CDR3 has 14 amino acids. Trimming took 8 bases from V and 4 from J, leaving 17 bases between them. Germline V gene lookup returns CDR1 SNHLY and CDR2 FYNNEI. CDR3 residues: CASRALGTGYGYTF. CDR3 nucleotide sequence: TGTGCCAGCCGTGCCCTGGGGACTGGCTATGGCTACACCTTC.

This chain uses TRBV29-1 with TRBJ1-1; D remains unclear. V lost 7 bases and J lost 1, with 10 bases in between. CDR3 size: 12 residues. Germline V CDR1 and CDR2: SQVTM, ANQGSEA. CDR3 in DNA: TGCAGCGGATGGGTCGGGAACACTGAAGCTTTCTTT. It yields the protein CSGWVGNTEAFF.

This chain connects TRBV6-6 to TRBJ2-7; 9 bases match TRBD2. Trimming removed 4 bases from V and 7 bases from J; junction bases left unmatched: 8. The V gene's germline CDR1 is MNHNY and CDR2 SVGAGI (reference sequence). This CDR3 comprises 14 residues. The CDR3 sequence is CASSSPGLAGEQYF. In nucleotides, the CDR3 is TGTGCCAGCAGTTCCCCGGGACTAGCTGGGGAGCAGTACTTC.

The genes are TRBV5-6 and TRBJ1-2, with TRBD1 matching 7 bases. The V gene end was trimmed by 4 bases and the J gene end by 8 bases; junction bases not matched to a gene: 11. Germline V gene lookup returns CDR1 SGHDT and CDR2 YYEEEE. The CDR3 extends over 14 amino acids. The CDR3 region has the DNA TGTGCCAGCAGCGCGACGACAGGGTCGTGGGGCTACACCTTC. It codes for CASSATTGSWGYTF.